The next 31 T cell receptor beta chains were all read from a single sample in a study of PD-L1 blockade in urothelial cancer. Assay: immunoSEQ multiplex PCR; the TCRdb copy retains only in-frame clones and omits some. The data show 100,000 to 150,000 clones, about 81% seen once. Specified time point: pretreatment peripheral blood. The source was PBMCs, collected around atezolizumab (anti-PD-L1) treatment. The receptor set was obtained from a man in his forties or fifties with urothelial cancer.

V is TRBV30 and J is TRBJ1-2; the D gene is possibly TRBD1 (5 bases). V was cut by 2 bases and J by 8 bases, with 21 bases left in between. In germline, CDR1 is GTSNPN, CDR2 SVGIG (reference sequence). The CDR3 totals 15 residues. The CDR3 DNA is TGTGCCTGGAGTCGGGAGGGTGGAGGGACTATGGGCTACACCTTC. This sequence encodes CAWSREGGGTMGYTF.

This sequence joins TRBV10-3 and TRBJ2-1; a possible D gene is TRBD2 (5 bases). Trimming pared 6 bases from V and 10 bases from J, leaving 13 bases between. Per the germline V gene, CDR1 is ENHRY and CDR2 is SYGVKD. This CDR3 spans 12 amino acids. Here the CDR3 DNA reads TGTGCCATCAGGGACTCGGTTGGGGAGCAGTTCTTC. Encoded protein: CAIRDSVGEQFF.

The chain combines TRBV7-8 with TRBJ2-7; 9 bases are shared with TRBD2. The CDR3 is 14 amino acids. Trimming at V came to 2 bases and at J to 6 bases, leaving 5 bases not matched to a gene. Germline CDR1 reads SGHVS; CDR2 reads FQNEAQ. CDR3 region: CASSLFLAGREQYF. The CDR3 nucleotides are TGTGCCAGCAGCTTATTCCTAGCGGGACGCGAGCAGTACTTC.

This clone was observed a single time. CDR3 sequence (DNA): TGTGCCAGCAGGGGTTTCACTAGCGGCTACGAGCAGTACTTC. It translates to CASRGFTSGYEQYF. V is TRBV6-1 and J is TRBJ2-7, with 8 positions matching TRBD2. CDR3 size: 14 residues. The ends lost 6 bases at V and 3 bases at J; junction bases unmatched: 7. The germline CDR1 and CDR2 sequences are MNHNS and SASEGT.

The chain joins TRBV7-3 to TRBJ2-1; a possible D gene is TRBD2 (6 bases). This CDR3 is built from 15 residues. Germline CDR1 reads SGHTA; CDR2 reads FQGTGA. Trimming took off 4 bases at V and 4 bases at J, with 14 bases between the two ends. The CDR3 DNA sequence: TGTGCCAGCAGCTCGATGAGCGGGTCATACAATGAGCAGTTCTTC. Translation: CASSSMSGSYNEQFF.

This rearrangement joins TRBV15 to TRBJ2-5, with a possible D match to TRBD1 (6 bases). Trimming shortened V by 0 bases and J by 2 bases, and 28 bases separated the two germline ends. There are 21 residues in the CDR3. Germline V gene sequence: CDR1 LNHNV, CDR2 YYDKDF (reference sequence). CDR3 sequence reads: CATSRDQTTQGLTFPQETQYF. CDR3 nucleotides: TGTGCCACCAGCAGAGACCAAACAACACAGGGCCTCACTTTCCCACAAGAGACCCAGTACTTC.

This sequence joins TRBV6-1 and TRBJ1-6; 7 bases align to TRBD1. The CDR3 has 21 amino acids. Germline CDR1 is MNHNS and CDR2 is SASEGT. With V trimmed by 1 base and J by 0 bases, 15 bases remained unmatched. The CDR3 nucleotides are TGTGCCAGCAGTGAAGACTTTGGCAGGGGGGCCCGGAGCTCCTATAATTCACCCCTCCACTTT. Its protein is CASSEDFGRGARSSYNSPLHF.

This chain links TRBV5-1 with TRBJ2-1, with TRBD2 matching 9 bases. Trimming took 0 bases from V and 13 from J; bases not matched to a gene: 8. Germline loops: CDR1 SGHRS, CDR2 YFSETQ. CDR3 length: 14 residues. This chain's CDR3 is CASSLDGGRAIQFF. The CDR3 DNA reads as TGCGCCAGCAGCTTGGATGGCGGGAGGGCCATTCAGTTCTTC.

The chain joins TRBV6-6 to TRBJ2-3; 7 nucleotides align to TRBD2. The CDR3 is 12 amino acids. From germline, CDR1 is MNHNY and CDR2 SVGAGI (reference sequence). The trim removed 11 bases at V and 4 bases at J, leaving 6 bases unmatched. The CDR3 region has the DNA TGTGCCGTGGGACTAAACCCAGATACGCAGTATTTT. Translated: CAVGLNPDTQYF.

The chain links TRBV28 to TRBJ1-4; D is undetermined. The germline V gene has CDR1 MDHEN and CDR2 SYDVKM. V lost 4 bases and J 0 bases, leaving 12 bases between the germline ends. This CDR3 region has 16 residues. The CDR3 nucleotides are TGTGCCAGCAGTTCTTACAGAAAGACAACTAATGAAAAACTGTTTTTT. Residues: CASSSYRKTTNEKLFF.

The chain uses TRBV19 and TRBJ2-3; 11 bases agree with TRBD2. With 5 bases clipped from V and 3 bases from J, the junction kept 13 bases outside the gene matches. The CDR3 has 18 residues. Germline lookup yields CDR1 LNHDA and CDR2 SQIVND (reference sequence). The CDR3 reads CASSPFVASGRSTDTQYF. The CDR3 nucleotides are TGTGCCAGTAGTCCTTTCGTCGCTAGCGGGAGGTCTACAGATACGCAGTATTTT.

This chain joins TRBV9 and TRBJ2-2, with TRBD2 matching 7 bases. The CDR3 is 16 amino acids. Per the germline V gene, CDR1 is SGDLS and CDR2 is YYNGEE. J gave up 2 bases and V 4 bases, and 8 bases lay outside the gene matches. The CDR3 loop is CASSSAGARNTGELFF. The DNA for the CDR3 is TGTGCCAGCAGCAGCGCGGGAGCCAGAAACACCGGGGAGCTGTTTTTT.

The rearrangement links TRBV5-1 to TRBJ2-5; a weak D match, TRBD2 (6 bases). Germline CDR1 is SGHRS and CDR2 is YFSETQ. CDR3 length: 21 residues. V dropped 2 bases and J dropped 5 bases, with 34 bases sitting between them. CDR3 nucleotide sequence: TGCGCCAGCAGCTTTAGCCCCCCGCTAGCAGGCCATCAGGGACGGGGGGAGACCCAGTACTTC. It is translated as CASSFSPPLAGHQGRGETQYF.

This chain links TRBV9 with TRBJ1-1, with a tentative D call TRBD1 (6 bases). V lost 4 bases and J 3 bases, leaving 16 bases between the germline ends. The CDR3 loop spans 15 amino acids. Germline assignment: CDR1 SGDLS and CDR2 YYNGEE. The chain's CDR3 is CASSLGQYEDTEAFF. The CDR3 bases are TGTGCCAGCAGCCTCGGACAGTATGAGGACACTGAAGCTTTCTTT. Complete variable domain (other parts from reference TRBV9 and TRBJ1-1): DSGVTQTPKHLITATGQRVTLRCSPRSGDLSVYWYQQSLDQGLQFLIQYYNGEERAKGNILERFSAQQFPDLHSELNLSSLELGDSALYFCASSLGQYEDTEAFFGQGTRLTVV.

This clone was observed a few times. Other DNA sequences in the same sample also yield this CDR3. The gene calls are TRBV5-1 and TRBJ1-4; possible D gene TRBD1, 6 bases. There are 16 residues in the CDR3. Germline CDR1 reads SGHRS; CDR2 reads YFSETQ. V dropped 4 bases and J dropped 3 bases, with 16 bases sitting between them. CDR3 sequence (DNA): TGCGCCAGCAGCCTACAGGGCCCTGCGGCTAATGAAAAACTGTTTTTT. As protein: CASSLQGPAANEKLFF.

The chain employs TRBV9 and TRBJ2-4; TRBD2 agrees at 8 bases. After removal of 4 bases from V and 6 bases from J, the junction contained 9 bases not matched to a gene. The germline V gene encodes CDR1 SGDLS and CDR2 YYNGEE. CDR3 size: 15 residues. CDR3 in DNA: TGTGCCAGCAGCCCCCCGGGGAGCGGGAGAAACATTCAGTACTTC. Translated, it gives CASSPPGSGRNIQYF.

This chain uses TRBV7-9 with TRBJ2-3; TRBD1 might be the D (5 bases). This CDR3 has 15 amino acids. Trimming cost V 1 base and J 3 bases, with 11 bases left between them. Germline V CDR1 and CDR2: SEHNR, FQNEAQ (reference sequence). CDR3: CASSLEGIPTDTQYF. The CDR3 DNA reads TGTGCCAGCAGCTTAGAGGGGATCCCGACAGATACGCAGTATTTT.

The chain links TRBV15 to TRBJ2-1, with D possibly TRBD2 on 6 matching bases. The CDR3 length is 19 residues. V was cut by 3 bases and J by 0 bases, with 21 bases left in between. The V gene's germline CDR1 is LNHNV and CDR2 YYDKDF (reference sequence). The CDR3 loop is CATSSRDSADMGSYNEQFF. CDR3 sequence (DNA): TGTGCCACCAGCAGCCGGGACTCAGCAGACATGGGCTCCTACAATGAGCAGTTCTTC.

The rearrangement links TRBV27 to TRBJ1-6; tentatively, D is TRBD1 (6 bases). V gave up 3 bases and J gave up 0 bases, with 6 bases separating them. This CDR3 is built from 15 residues. Germline lookup yields CDR1 MNHEY and CDR2 SMNVEV (reference sequence). DNA of the CDR3: TGTGCCAGCAGTTTGACAGGCTCCTATAATTCACCCCTCCACTTT. Protein product: CASSLTGSYNSPLHF.

The chain carries TRBV7-6 and TRBJ1-2, with a possible D match to TRBD1 (6 bases). This CDR3 has 14 residues. The germline CDR1 and CDR2 sequences are SGHVS and FNYEAQ. The V end lost 1 base, the J end lost 3 bases, and 9 bases lay between the germline ends. Written as DNA, the CDR3 is TGTGCCAGCAGCTTAGACCCAGGGGACTATGGCTACACCTTC. Protein sequence: CASSLDPGDYGYTF.

J is TRBJ2-7 and V is TRBV28; D possibly corresponds to TRBD2 (5 bases). Germline assignment: CDR1 MDHEN and CDR2 SYDVKM. Deletions cut 6 bases from V and 0 bases from J, with 9 bases between. There are 13 residues in the CDR3. CDR3 sequence: CASRTGNSYEQYF. CDR3 DNA sequence: TGTGCCAGCAGGACCGGGAACTCCTACGAGCAGTACTTC.

The CDR3 protein is CASSSQEGQGGNEQFF. CDR3 nucleotide sequence: TGTGCCAGCAGCAGCCAGGAGGGGCAGGGTGGCAATGAGCAGTTCTTC. The rearrangement links TRBV7-9 to TRBJ2-1, with a possible D match to TRBD2 (6 bases). The CDR3 length is 16 residues. Germline V CDR1 and CDR2: SEHNR, FQNEAQ (reference sequence). The V and J ends lost 5 bases and 6 bases respectively, with 20 bases between them.

The chain employs TRBV5-5 and TRBJ2-3; D is perhaps TRBD2 (5 bases). Germline loops: CDR1 SGHKS, CDR2 YYEKEE (reference sequence). The V end was cut by 3 bases, the J end by 2 bases, with 7 bases between. There are 13 residues in the CDR3. Written as DNA, the CDR3 is TGTGCCAGCAGCTCGAGGGTCACAGATACGCAGTATTTT. It translates to CASSSRVTDTQYF.

DNA of the CDR3: TGTGCCAGCAGCTTGGCCTCCGACAGGAGGGATACGCAGTATTTT. Its protein is CASSLASDRRDTQYF. The V and J genes are TRBV5-4 and TRBJ2-3; the D gene is possibly TRBD1 (6 bases). From germline, CDR1 is SGHNT and CDR2 YYREEE (reference sequence). This CDR3 comprises 15 residues. Trimming removed 0 bases from V and 6 bases from J, with 14 bases in between.

On this clone itself: The same CDR3 arises from other DNA sequences in this sample as well. The chain couples TRBV18 to TRBJ2-2; 8 nucleotides match TRBD1. The CDR3 covers 15 residues. Germline V gene lookup returns CDR1 KGHSH and CDR2 LQKENI. V was pared by 4 bases and J by 1 base, with 2 bases of the junction left unmatched. CDR3 sequence: CASSQGQGNTGELFF. For the CDR3, the DNA is TGTGCCAGCTCACAAGGACAGGGGAACACCGGGGAGCTGTTTTTT. The variable domain in full, with the rest retrieved from reference TRBV18 and TRBJ2-2, is NAGVMQNPRHLVRRRGQEARLRCSPMKGHSHVYWYRQLPEEGLKFMVYLQKENIIDESGMPKERFSAEFPKEGPSILRIQQVVRGDSAAYFCASSQGQGNTGELFFGEGSRLTVL.

The gene calls are TRBV30 and TRBJ2-1, with a possible D match to TRBD1 (6 bases). This CDR3 is 15 amino acids long. Germline V lookup: CDR1 GTSNPN, CDR2 SVGIG (reference sequence). V lost 2 bases to trimming and J lost 10 bases, with 21 bases between them. The CDR3 spells CAWSLLPTGFGEQFF. Here the CDR3 DNA reads TGTGCCTGGAGTCTACTACCGACAGGTTTCGGAGAGCAGTTCTTC.

The V call is TRBV7-8, the J call TRBJ1-2, with TRBD1 matching over 8 bases. The germline gives CDR1 SGHVS, CDR2 FQNEAQ. The CDR3 runs to 12 residues. V shed 0 bases and J 12 bases; nucleotides not matched to a gene: 3. CDR3 sequence: CASSLAGQGHTF. CDR3 DNA: TGTGCCAGCAGCTTAGCAGGACAGGGCCACACCTTC.

The chain combines TRBV5-1 with TRBJ1-3; D gene ambiguous. The V and J ends lost 0 bases and 3 bases respectively, with 13 bases between them. Germline assignment: CDR1 SGHRS and CDR2 YFSETQ. The CDR3 sequence is 16 residues long. CDR3 sequence: CASSLDGQLSGNTIYF. CDR3 DNA: TGCGCCAGCAGCTTGGATGGCCAGTTAAGTGGAAACACCATATATTTT. Using reference TRBV5-1 and TRBJ1-3 for the parts outside the CDR3, the full variable domain is KAGVTQTPRYLIKTRGQQVTLSCSPISGHRSVSWYQQTPGQGLQFLFEYFSETQRNKGNFPGRFSGRQFSNSRSEMNVSTLELGDSALYLCASSLDGQLSGNTIYFGEGSWLTVV.

This sequence joins TRBV7-3 and TRBJ2-1, with a tentative D call TRBD2 (5 bases). The CDR3 extends over 17 amino acids. Deletions cut 2 bases from V and 8 bases from J, with 22 bases between. Germline V gene lookup returns CDR1 SGHTA and CDR2 FQGTGA. The CDR3 nucleotides are TGTGCCAGCAGCTTACGTTCCGGTGGGAGTCTTTTCGATGAGCAGTTCTTC. This gives the protein CASSLRSGGSLFDEQFF.

This rearrangement joins TRBV7-3 to TRBJ2-3; 11 nucleotides agree with TRBD2. The V gene end was trimmed by 0 bases and the J gene end by 5 bases; junction bases not matched to a gene: 4. The CDR3 totals 16 residues. In germline, CDR1 is SGHTA, CDR2 FQGTGA. The CDR3 here is CASSLTGLAGGDTQYF. The CDR3 DNA is TGTGCCAGCAGCTTAACTGGCCTAGCGGGAGGAGATACGCAGTATTTT.

The CDR3 DNA sequence: TGTGCCTGGATTCGGACTAGCGGTAGGCAAGAGACCCAGTACTTC. It translates to CAWIRTSGRQETQYF. The rearrangement links TRBV30 to TRBJ2-5; TRBD2 matches 10 bases. The CDR3 contains 15 residues. Germline-derived CDR1 and CDR2 are GTSNPN and SVGIG (reference sequence). V lost 4 bases to trimming and J lost 2 bases; unmatched junction nucleotides: 7.